This T cell receptor (beta chain) is drawn from a study of T cells in Graves' hyperthyroidism and ophthalmopathy. Clinicians diagnosed patients from clinical symptoms, serum thyroxine and TRAb, thyroid ultrasound and orbital computed tomography. Notes on the study in general: In the blood, most expanded thyroid clonotypes above 0.001 appeared as well.

Amplification yielded TCR beta CDR3 regions, with RNA transcripts as the source. The TCR CDR3 first-round RT-PCR relied on the HTBI primer set. One entry per CDR3 protein, called by TCRdb with MiXCR from the multiplex PCR reads. This table holds some 510,000 distinct CDR3 sequences, roughly 50% found once. A note on this clonotype: Its antigen is unknown. This likely reflects a read error, since a far larger clone is one base away.

Germline CDR1 reads SGHRS; CDR2 reads YFSETQ. The CDR3 is 13 residues long. This chain connects TRBV5-1 to TRBJ1-1; D is unresolved. The source material was peripheral blood or thyroid tissue (not recorded which). The receptor's source is a woman younger than 35 with Graves' hyperthyroidism. The CDR3, as DNA: TGTGCCAGCAGCATAACACTGAACACTGAAGCTTTCTTT. This encodes CASSITLNTEAFF.